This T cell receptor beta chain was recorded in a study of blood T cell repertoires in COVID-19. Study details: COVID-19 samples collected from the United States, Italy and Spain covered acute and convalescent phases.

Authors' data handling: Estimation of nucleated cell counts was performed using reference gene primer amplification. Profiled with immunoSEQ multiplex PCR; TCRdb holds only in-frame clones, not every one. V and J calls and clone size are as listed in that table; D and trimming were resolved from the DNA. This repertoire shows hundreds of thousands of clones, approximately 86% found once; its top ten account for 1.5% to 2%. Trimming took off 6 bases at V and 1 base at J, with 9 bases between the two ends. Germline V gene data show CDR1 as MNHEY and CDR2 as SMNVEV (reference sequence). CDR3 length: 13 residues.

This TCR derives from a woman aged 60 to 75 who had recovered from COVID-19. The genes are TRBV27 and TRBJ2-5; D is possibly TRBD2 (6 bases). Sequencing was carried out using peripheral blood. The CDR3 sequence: CASRRGGQETQYF. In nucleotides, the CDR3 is TGTGCCAGCAGGAGGGGAGGCCAAGAGACCCAGTACTTC.